The entry that follows covers one T cell receptor (beta chain) sequence. The antigen is not known. The CDR3 has 15 amino acids. Trimming took off 0 bases at V and 3 bases at J, with 15 bases between the two ends. In germline, CDR1 is DFQATT, CDR2 SNEGSKA (reference sequence). The researchers produced TCR beta cDNA from 450 to 600 ng total RNA with a constant-region primer. Nested multiplex PCR, run for three rounds with slightly modified ARM-PCR, yielded TCR beta libraries. The opening two PCR rounds, about 10 cycles each, paired TRBV1-TRBV30 forward primers with a C-beta reverse primer. TCRdb itself ran the multiplex PCR reads through MiXCR, one entry per CDR3 protein. The data contain 90,000 to 150,000 distinct CDR3 sequences, roughly three fifths of them singletons. Without any cell sorting, roughly 18-31 mg of bulk tissue yielded co-extracted RNA and DNA. This entry belongs to a study of tumor-infiltrating lymphocytes in primary liver carcinoma. Across the study: Tumors, staged T1-T3 N0M0, spanned about 4.2 to 11 cm. Study-level findings and limits: Whereas tumor region pairs overlapped more, tumor-adjacent and tumor-blood pairs overlapped less. Only around 8-25% of top clones occurred in all five tumor regions. Tumors significantly exceeded blood in top-250-clone fraction (p = 0.039).

The TCR sequence derives from an older woman with primary liver carcinoma and hepatitis B virus infection. The J gene is TRBJ2-7, the V gene TRBV20-1, with D tentatively TRBD2 (6 bases). The specimen was liver tumor tissue from sampling region 1. Documented subset: tumor region T1, superior pole. The CDR3 here is CSARDHRGGSYEQYF. In DNA form, the CDR3 reads TGCAGTGCTAGAGATCATCGGGGAGGAAGCTACGAGCAGTACTTC.